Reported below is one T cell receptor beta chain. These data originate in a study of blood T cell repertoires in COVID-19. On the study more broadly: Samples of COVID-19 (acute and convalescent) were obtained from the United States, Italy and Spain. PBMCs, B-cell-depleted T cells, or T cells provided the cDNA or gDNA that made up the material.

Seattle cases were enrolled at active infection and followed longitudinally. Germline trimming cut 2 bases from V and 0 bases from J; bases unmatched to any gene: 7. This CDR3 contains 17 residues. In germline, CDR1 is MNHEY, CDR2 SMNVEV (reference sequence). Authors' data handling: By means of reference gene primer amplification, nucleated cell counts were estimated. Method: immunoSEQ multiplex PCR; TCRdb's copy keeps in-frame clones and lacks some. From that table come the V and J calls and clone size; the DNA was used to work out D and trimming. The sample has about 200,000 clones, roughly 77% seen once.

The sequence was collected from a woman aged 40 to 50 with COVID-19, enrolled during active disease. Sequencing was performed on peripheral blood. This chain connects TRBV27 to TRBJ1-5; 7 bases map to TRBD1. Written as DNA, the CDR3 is TGTGCCAGCAGTTTAAGGTCAAGGGACAGTAGCAATCAGCCCCAGCATTTT. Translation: CASSLRSRDSSNQPQHF.